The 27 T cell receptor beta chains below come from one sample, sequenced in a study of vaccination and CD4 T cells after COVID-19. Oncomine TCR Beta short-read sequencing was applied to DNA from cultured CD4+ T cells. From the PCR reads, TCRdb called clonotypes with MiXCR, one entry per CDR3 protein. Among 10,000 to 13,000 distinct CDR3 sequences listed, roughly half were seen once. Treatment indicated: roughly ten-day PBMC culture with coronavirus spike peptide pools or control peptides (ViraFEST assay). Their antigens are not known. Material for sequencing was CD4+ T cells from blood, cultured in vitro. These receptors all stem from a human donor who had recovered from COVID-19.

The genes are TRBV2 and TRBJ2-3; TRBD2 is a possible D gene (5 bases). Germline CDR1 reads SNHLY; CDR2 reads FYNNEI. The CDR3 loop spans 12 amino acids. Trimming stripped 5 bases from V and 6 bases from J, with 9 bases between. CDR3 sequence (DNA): TGTGCCAGCAGTCTTAGCGTGGATACGCAGTATTTT. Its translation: CASSLSVDTQYF.

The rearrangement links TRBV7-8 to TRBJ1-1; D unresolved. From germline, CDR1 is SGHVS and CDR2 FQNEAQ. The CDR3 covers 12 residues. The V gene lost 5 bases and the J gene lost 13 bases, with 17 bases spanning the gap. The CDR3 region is CASSLPEGRGFF. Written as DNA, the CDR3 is TGTGCCAGCAGCCTGCCGGAGGGCCGCGGTTTCTTT.

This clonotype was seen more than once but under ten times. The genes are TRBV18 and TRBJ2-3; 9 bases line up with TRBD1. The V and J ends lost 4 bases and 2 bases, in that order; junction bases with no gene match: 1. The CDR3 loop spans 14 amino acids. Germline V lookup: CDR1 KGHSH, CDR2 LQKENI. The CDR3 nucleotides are TGTGCCAGCTCACGGACAGGGGCCACAGATACGCAGTATTTT. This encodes CASSRTGATDTQYF.

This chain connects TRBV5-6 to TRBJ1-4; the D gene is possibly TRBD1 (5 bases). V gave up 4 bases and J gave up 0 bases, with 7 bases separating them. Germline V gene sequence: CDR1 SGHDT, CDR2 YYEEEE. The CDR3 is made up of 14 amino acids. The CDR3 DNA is TGTGCCAGCAGCGCGACAGCAACTAATGAAAAACTGTTTTTT. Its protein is CASSATATNEKLFF.

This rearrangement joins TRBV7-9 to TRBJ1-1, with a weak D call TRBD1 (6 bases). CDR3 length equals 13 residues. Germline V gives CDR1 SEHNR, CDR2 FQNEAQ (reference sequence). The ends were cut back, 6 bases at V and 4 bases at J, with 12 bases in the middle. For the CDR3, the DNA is TGTGCCAGCAGAGAAACAGGGTTCACTGAAGCTTTCTTT. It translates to CASRETGFTEAFF.

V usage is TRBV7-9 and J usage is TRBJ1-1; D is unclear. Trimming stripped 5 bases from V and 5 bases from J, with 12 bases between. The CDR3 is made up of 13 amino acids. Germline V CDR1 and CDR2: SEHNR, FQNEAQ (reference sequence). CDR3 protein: CASSPSAVTEAFF. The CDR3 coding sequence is TGTGCCAGCAGCCCCAGTGCCGTGACTGAAGCTTTCTTT.

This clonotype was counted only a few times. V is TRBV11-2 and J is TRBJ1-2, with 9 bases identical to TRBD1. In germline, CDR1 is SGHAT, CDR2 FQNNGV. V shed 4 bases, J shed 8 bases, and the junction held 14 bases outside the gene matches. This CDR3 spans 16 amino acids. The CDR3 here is CASSYRGQGPEQGYTF. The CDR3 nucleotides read TGTGCCAGCAGCTACAGGGGGCAAGGTCCGGAGCAAGGCTACACCTTC.

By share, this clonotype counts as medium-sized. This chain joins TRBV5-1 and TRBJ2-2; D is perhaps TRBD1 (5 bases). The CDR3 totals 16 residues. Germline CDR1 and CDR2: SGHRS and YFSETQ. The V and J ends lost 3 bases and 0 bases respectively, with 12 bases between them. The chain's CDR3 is CASSSLQEANTGELFF. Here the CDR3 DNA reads TGCGCCAGCAGCTCCCTACAGGAAGCGAACACCGGGGAGCTGTTTTTT. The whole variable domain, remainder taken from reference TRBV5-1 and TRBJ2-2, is KAGVTQTPRYLIKTRGQQVTLSCSPISGHRSVSWYQQTPGQGLQFLFEYFSETQRNKGNFPGRFSGRQFSNSRSEMNVSTLELGDSALYLCASSSLQEANTGELFFGEGSRLTVL.

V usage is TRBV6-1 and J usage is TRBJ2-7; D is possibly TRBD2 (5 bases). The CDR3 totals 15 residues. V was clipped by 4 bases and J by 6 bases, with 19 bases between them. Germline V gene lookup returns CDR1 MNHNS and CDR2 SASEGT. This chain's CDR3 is CASSVKPGSWLEQYF. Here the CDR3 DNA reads TGTGCCAGCAGTGTAAAACCGGGAAGCTGGCTCGAGCAGTACTTC.

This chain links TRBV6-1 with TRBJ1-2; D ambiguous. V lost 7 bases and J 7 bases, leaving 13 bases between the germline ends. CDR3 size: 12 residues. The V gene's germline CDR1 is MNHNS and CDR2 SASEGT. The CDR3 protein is CASKGRVRGYTF. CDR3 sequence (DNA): TGTGCCAGCAAAGGGAGGGTCCGTGGCTACACCTTC.

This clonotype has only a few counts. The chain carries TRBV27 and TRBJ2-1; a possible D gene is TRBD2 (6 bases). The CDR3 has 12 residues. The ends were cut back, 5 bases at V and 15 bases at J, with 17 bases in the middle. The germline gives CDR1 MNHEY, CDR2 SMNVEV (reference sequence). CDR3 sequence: CASSETSNKPFF. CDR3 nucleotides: TGTGCCAGCAGTGAGACTAGTAATAAACCGTTCTTC.

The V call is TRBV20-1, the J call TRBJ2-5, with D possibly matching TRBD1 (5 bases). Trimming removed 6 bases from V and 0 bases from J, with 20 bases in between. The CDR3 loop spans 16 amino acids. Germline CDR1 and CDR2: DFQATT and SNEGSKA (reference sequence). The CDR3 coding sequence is TGCAGTGCCGAACCAGGGTTTGACCCTTACCAAGAGACCCAGTACTTC. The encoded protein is CSAEPGFDPYQETQYF.

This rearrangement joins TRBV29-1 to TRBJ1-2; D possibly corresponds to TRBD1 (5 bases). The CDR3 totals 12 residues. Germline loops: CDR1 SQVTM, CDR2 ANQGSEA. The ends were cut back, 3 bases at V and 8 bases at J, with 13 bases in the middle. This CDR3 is CSVDTQGRGYTF. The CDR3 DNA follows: TGCAGCGTTGATACTCAGGGACGAGGCTACACCTTC.

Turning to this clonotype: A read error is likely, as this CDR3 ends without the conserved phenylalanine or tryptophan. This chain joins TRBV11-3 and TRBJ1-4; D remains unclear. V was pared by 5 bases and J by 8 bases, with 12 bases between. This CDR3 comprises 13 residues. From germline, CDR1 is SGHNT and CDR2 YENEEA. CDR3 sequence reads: CASSPREDEKLFL. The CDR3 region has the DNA TGTGCCAGCAGCCCCCGCGAGGACGAAAAACTGTTTCTT.

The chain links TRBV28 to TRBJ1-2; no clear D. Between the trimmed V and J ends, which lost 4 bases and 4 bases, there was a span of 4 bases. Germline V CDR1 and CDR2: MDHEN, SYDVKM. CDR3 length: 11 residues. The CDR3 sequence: CASSSVYGYTF. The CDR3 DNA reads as TGTGCCAGCAGTTCTGTCTATGGCTACACCTTC.

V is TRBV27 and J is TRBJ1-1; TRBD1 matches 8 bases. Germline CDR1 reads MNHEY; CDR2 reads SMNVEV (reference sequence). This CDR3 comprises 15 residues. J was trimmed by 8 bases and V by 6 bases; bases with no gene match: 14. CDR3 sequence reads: CASSSNTGGGGEAFF. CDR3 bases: TGTGCCAGCAGCTCAAATACAGGGGGGGGCGGGGAAGCTTTCTTT.

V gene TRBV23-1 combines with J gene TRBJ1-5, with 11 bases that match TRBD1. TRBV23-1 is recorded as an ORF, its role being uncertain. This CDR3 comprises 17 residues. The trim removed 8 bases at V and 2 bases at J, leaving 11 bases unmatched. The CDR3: CASPSDRGLWGNQPQHF. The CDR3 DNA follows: TGCGCCAGCCCTTCGGACAGGGGGCTGTGGGGCAATCAGCCCCAGCATTTT.

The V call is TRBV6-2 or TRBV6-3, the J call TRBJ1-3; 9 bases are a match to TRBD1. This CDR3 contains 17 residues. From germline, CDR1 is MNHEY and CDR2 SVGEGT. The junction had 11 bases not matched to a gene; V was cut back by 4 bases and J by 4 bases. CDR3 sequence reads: CASSFPTGGEQGNTIYF. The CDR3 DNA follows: TGTGCCAGCAGTTTCCCGACAGGGGGTGAGCAAGGAAACACCATATATTTT.

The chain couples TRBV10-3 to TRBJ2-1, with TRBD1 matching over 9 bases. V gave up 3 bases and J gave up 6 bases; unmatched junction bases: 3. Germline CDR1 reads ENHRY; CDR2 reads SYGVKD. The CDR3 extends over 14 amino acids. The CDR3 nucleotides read TGTGCCATCAGTGACATGGGACAGGGCAATGAGCAGTTCTTC. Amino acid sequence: CAISDMGQGNEQFF.

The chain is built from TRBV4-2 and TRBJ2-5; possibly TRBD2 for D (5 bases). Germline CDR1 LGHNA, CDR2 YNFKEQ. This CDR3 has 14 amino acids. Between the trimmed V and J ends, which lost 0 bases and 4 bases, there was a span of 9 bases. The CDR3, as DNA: TGTGCCAGCAGCCAAGATTCCCGGGGAGAGACCCAGTACTTC. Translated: CASSQDSRGETQYF.

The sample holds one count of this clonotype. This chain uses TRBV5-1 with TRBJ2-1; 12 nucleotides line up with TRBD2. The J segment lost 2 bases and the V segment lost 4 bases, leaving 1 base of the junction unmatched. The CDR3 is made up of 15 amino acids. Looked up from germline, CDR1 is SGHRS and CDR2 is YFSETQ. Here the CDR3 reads CASSGLAGTYNEQFF. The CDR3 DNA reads TGCGCCAGCAGCGGACTAGCGGGGACCTACAATGAGCAGTTCTTC.

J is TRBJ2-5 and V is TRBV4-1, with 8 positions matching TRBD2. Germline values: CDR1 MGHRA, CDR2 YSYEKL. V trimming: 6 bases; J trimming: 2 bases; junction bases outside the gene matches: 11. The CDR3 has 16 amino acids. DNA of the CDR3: TGCGCCAGCAGGAACAGACTAGCGCTCCCGCAAGAGACCCAGTACTTC. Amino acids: CASRNRLALPQETQYF.

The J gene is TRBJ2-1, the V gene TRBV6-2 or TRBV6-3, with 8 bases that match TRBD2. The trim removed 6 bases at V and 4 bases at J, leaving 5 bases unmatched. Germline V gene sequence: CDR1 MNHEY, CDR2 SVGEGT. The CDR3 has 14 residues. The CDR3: CASRASGGYNEQFF. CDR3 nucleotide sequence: TGTGCCAGCAGGGCCAGCGGGGGATACAATGAGCAGTTCTTC.

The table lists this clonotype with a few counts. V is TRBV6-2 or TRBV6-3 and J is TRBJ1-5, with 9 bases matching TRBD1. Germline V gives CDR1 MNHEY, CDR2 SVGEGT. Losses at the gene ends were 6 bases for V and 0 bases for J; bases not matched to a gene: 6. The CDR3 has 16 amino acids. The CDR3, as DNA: TGTGCCAGCAGCCGAACAGGGGGCTATAGCAATCAGCCCCAGCATTTT. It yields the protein CASSRTGGYSNQPQHF.

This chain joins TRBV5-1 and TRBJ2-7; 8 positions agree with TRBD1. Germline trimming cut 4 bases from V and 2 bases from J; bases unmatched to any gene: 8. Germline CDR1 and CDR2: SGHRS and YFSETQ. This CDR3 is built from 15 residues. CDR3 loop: CASSTSQQGAYEQYF. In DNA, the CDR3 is TGCGCCAGCAGCACATCCCAACAGGGGGCCTACGAGCAGTACTTC. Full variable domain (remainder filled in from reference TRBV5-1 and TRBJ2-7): KAGVTQTPRYLIKTRGQQVTLSCSPISGHRSVSWYQQTPGQGLQFLFEYFSETQRNKGNFPGRFSGRQFSNSRSEMNVSTLELGDSALYLCASSTSQQGAYEQYFGPGTRLTVT.

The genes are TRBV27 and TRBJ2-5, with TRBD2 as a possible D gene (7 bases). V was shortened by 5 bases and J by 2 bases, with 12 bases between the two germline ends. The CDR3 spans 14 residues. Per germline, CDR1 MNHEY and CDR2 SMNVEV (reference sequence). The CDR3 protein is CASSQRGGQETQYF. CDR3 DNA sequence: TGTGCCAGCAGTCAAAGGGGGGGTCAAGAGACCCAGTACTTC.

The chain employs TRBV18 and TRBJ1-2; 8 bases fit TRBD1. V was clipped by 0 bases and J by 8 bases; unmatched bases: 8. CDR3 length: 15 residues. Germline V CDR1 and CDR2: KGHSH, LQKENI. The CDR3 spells CASSPPTGRGHGYTF. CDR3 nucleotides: TGTGCCAGCTCACCACCGACGGGCAGGGGGCACGGCTACACCTTC.